These T cell receptor beta chains were read from a single sample in a study of circulating and synovial CD4+ cells in juvenile arthritis. Sequenced by immunoSEQ multiplex PCR; TCRdb stores in-frame clones only, minus some. The sample consists of over 13,000 clones, roughly 83% of them appearing once. The sample was CD4+ T cells from synovial fluid. The receptors here all came from a human patient with juvenile idiopathic arthritis. Some clones in this sample may be carry-over from other donors' samples. Each CDR3 is given without its conserved first and last residue. The D gene is left open where the match is weak.

v_call d_call cdr3_aa
TRBV28 - ASNSAGIPNEKLF
TRBV11-2 TRBD1 ASSLVGGSPTDTQY
TRBV7-2 TRBD1 ASSPGTGNHNEQF
TRBV27 TRBD1 ASSRTGGIFYGYT
TRBV5-1 TRBD1 ASTPGTGSHEQY
TRBV14 TRBD2 ASSRLATSGGREF
TRBV4-3 - ASSQDRATNEKLF
TRBV19 TRBD1 ASSTPGQGLNSPLH
TRBV25-1 - ASSAGATAEAF
TRBV27 - ASRRQGSGTEAF
TRBV14 - ASSNRVSRAHTDTQY
TRBV6-4 TRBD1 ASSDSGQGSDEQF
TRBV6-5 TRBD1 ASSFRTGNYGYT
TRBV6-5 - ASSYGATGFNEQF
TRBV6-5 - ASSYSVGANTEAF
TRBV4-3 TRBD2 ASRGLAGVGTKYEQY
TRBV15 TRBD1 ATSSGDRVGPYEQY
TRBV30 TRBD1 AWRDTDRGRHTIY
TRBV30 TRBD1 AWSALGQTNTEAF
TRBV2 - ASSSQSRGTKETQY
TRBV5-1 - ASSLGYDRGYGYT
TRBV7-9 TRBD1 ASSKGTGTENQPQH
TRBV27 TRBD1 ASSTRGTGKDEQY
TRBV19 - ASSPGGNQPQH
TRBV30 TRBD1 AWTPGPGGEQY
TRBV7-2 TRBD1 ASSLTGTEGFGQPQH
TRBV7-6 TRBD2 ASSRVAGVRNEQF
TRBV15 - ATSRDWRGGYGYT
TRBV5-1 - ASSNGPGGYA
TRBV5-6 - ASSLDRANEQF